This T cell receptor beta chain was sequenced in a study of somatic mutations in cytotoxic T cells in rheumatoid arthritis (dated by TCRdb to about 2017). Regarding the research as a whole: A FACSAria II or Sony SH800 was used to flow-sort some V beta antibody-stained T-cell populations at nearly 100% purity, and TCRB sequencing was also done on sorted V beta1+ cells. The median ages of the patient and control groups were essentially identical. For roughly 61 rheumatoid arthritis patients and approximately 20 healthy controls, TCRB deep sequencing was carried out. To characterize clonality, the study used TCRB deep sequencing while asking whether somatic mutations are carried by expanded CD8+ T-cell clones in newly diagnosed, untreated rheumatoid arthritis.

Concerning this clone: Its recognized antigen is unknown. At one end the junction does not follow the germline gene, possibly because of a read error.

The immunoSEQ assay was applied to genomic DNA for TCRB CDR3 sequencing. In the paper's pipeline: The analyses included only productive TCRB rearrangements. A clone was defined by a unique TCRB CDR3 sequence, and clonality was computed as a productive clonality index based on Shannon entropy. The template counts of each clone relative to the total templates per sample were used to calculate repertoire overlap between two samples. V-gene usage measured by flow cytometry correlated with TCRB sequencing V-gene usage, with a Spearman r of about 0.61. Here the immuneACCESS table is served through TCRdb, limited to in-frame sequences with V and J called. Missing clones are a known gap in these copies; in checked studies unresolved V genes cover under half, and the rest lacks a known reason. D and trimming were read from the DNA, whereas the V and J calls and clone size are those reported in that table. The sample records about 20,000 clones, approximately 86% of which are singletons. The ten largest clones represent 15% to 20% of the sample.

What the authors observed across the whole study: Healthy controls showed no age-related increase in CD8+ clonality, whereas patients did (Spearman r of about 0.52). CD8+ T-cell clonality did not differ significantly between rheumatoid arthritis patients and age-matched healthy controls. The expanded CD8+ clones had unknown antigen targets, and not appearing in virus-specific databases did not rule out that they were virus-specific. In about an eighth of the roughly 65 patients, more than 20% of CD8+ cells belonged to the largest CD8+ clone, while several identical CD8+ TCRB sequences were shared between blood and synovial fluid.

The approximately 20 healthy controls were blood donors whose buffy coats were used; they had a median age of about 51 years (range about 21-70), and over 50% were female. Flow cytometry confirmed the purity of CD4+ and CD8+ cells that had been isolated by positive magnetic bead selection on an AutoMACS. Ficoll-Paque PLUS density gradient separation was used to isolate peripheral blood mononuclear cells. DNA was extracted from CD4-enriched, CD8-enriched or PBMC samples with Nucleospin Tissue or Tissue XS kits and quantified with a Qubit 2.0 fluorometer. This sequence was found in a woman aged 50 to 60 in good health. The sample comprised CD8+ T cells sorted from blood.

The base sequence is TGTGCCAGCAGTCTATCGATAAACACTGAAGCTTTCTTT. Translated, this gives CASSLSINTEAFF. The rearrangement combines TRBV27 with TRBJ1-1, with the D gene too uncertain to name. Based on the germline V gene (reference sequence), the CDR1 and CDR2 sequences are MNHEY and SMNVEV. From the cysteine through the phenylalanine, the CDR3 covers 13 amino acids. The only DNA kept is the CDR3, 39 bases in frame from the first base.